This is a list of T cell receptor beta chains from one sample in a study of T cell responses to AZD1222 COVID-19 vaccine. Sequencing used immunoSEQ multiplex PCR; TCRdb keeps in-frame clones, though not all of them. The sample includes about 50,000 clones, roughly 85% of them seen just once. The sequencing used peripheral blood, collected on day 0 of AZD1222 vaccination. These TCRs come from an adult in good health. CDR3s include the opening cysteine and the closing phenylalanine or tryptophan. A D gene is named only where the DNA matches it firmly. Only part of the rows carry a size: once, few, many, or a class if the clone is expanded.

D | size | J | V | DNA | CDR3
NA | NA | TRBJ2-5 | TRBV6-5 | TGTGCCAGCAGTCCCAGGGGACAAAGACAAGAGACCCAGTACTTC | CASSPRGQRQETQYF
TRBD1 | NA | TRBJ2-7 | TRBV5-1 | TGCGCCAGCAGCAGGGGGACAGGGGGCGGGATCGAGCAGTACTTC | CASSRGTGGGIEQYF
NA | few | TRBJ2-6 | TRBV27 | TGTGCCAGCAGCCGGCCCATAGGCTCTGGGGCCAACGTCCTGACTTTC | CASSRPIGSGANVLTF
TRBD1 | NA | TRBJ2-1 | TRBV6-5 | TGTGCCAGCAGTTACTCAGGGGGCAAGGGGAACAATGAGCAGTTCTTC | CASSYSGGKGNNEQFF
NA | NA | TRBJ2-7 | TRBV5-4 | TGTGCCAGCAGCAACGTCGGGGCTGGGGAGCAGTACTTC | CASSNVGAGEQYF
NA | NA | TRBJ1-4 | TRBV28 | TGTGCCAGCAGTTCACTACGACAGGTTAATGAAAAACTGTTTTTT | CASSSLRQVNEKLFF
TRBD1 | NA | TRBJ1-2 | TRBV12-3/TRBV12-4 | TGTGCCAGCAGTTTCGGGACAGTCTATGGCTACACCTTC | CASSFGTVYGYTF
NA | NA | TRBJ2-7 | TRBV5-1 | TGCGCCAGCAGCTTTGGGACAAGATCCTACGAGCAGTACTTC | CASSFGTRSYEQYF
NA | NA | TRBJ2-1 | TRBV5-1 | TGCGCCAGCAGCCTAGTCGGCGATGAGCAGTTCTTC | CASSLVGDEQFF
TRBD1 | NA | TRBJ2-7 | TRBV18 | TGTGCCAGCTCAGGTTCCGGGACAGGGAACCCCGAGCAGTACTTC | CASSGSGTGNPEQYF
NA | NA | TRBJ1-6 | TRBV28 | TGTGCCAGCAGGTGGGACATAAGGAATTCACCCCTCCACTTT | CASRWDIRNSPLHF
NA | few | TRBJ1-5 | TRBV7-3 | TGTGCCAGCAGCTTAGGAGGGGAAGGTCAGCCCCAGCATTTT | CASSLGGEGQPQHF
NA | NA | TRBJ1-2 | TRBV19 | TGTGCCAGTAGTAGGACGGAGAACTATGGCTACACCTTC | CASSRTENYGYTF
TRBD1 | large | TRBJ1-1 | TRBV6-1 | TGTGCCAGCAGAGATCTAAGGACAGGACTCACTGAAGCTTTCTTT | CASRDLRTGLTEAFF
NA | NA | TRBJ1-5 | TRBV2 | TGTGCCAGCGGCCTTCGAGGGCTGAGCAATCAGCCCCAGCATTTT | CASGLRGLSNQPQHF
NA | NA | TRBJ2-3 | TRBV11-3 | TGTGCCAGCAGCTTTCACGAGGACACAGATACGCAGTATTTT | CASSFHEDTDTQYF
TRBD2 | NA | TRBJ2-2 | TRBV3-1/TRBV3-2 | TGTGCCGGCTCGCGAAGCGGGGGAACCGGGGAGCTGTTTTTT | CAGSRSGGTGELFF
TRBD2 | NA | TRBJ2-7 | TRBV9 | TGTGCCAGCAGCGTAGGGGCTAGCGGATTCTACGAGCAGTACTTC | CASSVGASGFYEQYF
TRBD2 | few | TRBJ2-1 | TRBV18 | TGTGCCAGCTCACCAACCGGGTCCGGGAGGTTGAGTGAGCAGTTCTTC | CASSPTGSGRLSEQFF
TRBD1 | medium-sized | TRBJ2-2 | TRBV7-7 | TGTGCTAGCAGCCAAACAGACAGGGAAGCCGGGGAGCTGTTTTTT | CASSQTDREAGELFF
NA | NA | TRBJ2-1 | TRBV6-5 | TGTGCCAGCACCCGGGGGCCGGGCGATGAGCAGTTCTTC | CASTRGPGDEQFF
NA | NA | TRBJ2-7 | TRBV2 | TGTGCCAGCTCTGGTCCATCCTACGAGCAGTACTTC | CASSGPSYEQYF
TRBD1 | NA | TRBJ2-7 | TRBV4-2 | TGTGCCAGCAGCCAAAGCGTGGGACAGGAGGGCTCCTACGAGCAGTACTTC | CASSQSVGQEGSYEQYF
NA | once | TRBJ2-7 | TRBV6-1 | TGTGCCAGCAGTGAAGCGTGGGTGGGGACGGGAGAGCAGTACTTC | CASSEAWVGTGEQYF
NA | once | TRBJ2-5 | TRBV5-1 | TGCGCCAGCAGCTTGGGTGACAGCCAAGAGACCCAGTACTTC | CASSLGDSQETQYF
NA | NA | TRBJ2-3 | TRBV27 | TGTGCCAGCAGTCCCCGGCGGGTCCTTACGCAGTATTTT | CASSPRRVLTQYF
NA | NA | TRBJ2-7 | TRBV7-2 | TGTGCCAGCCATAATTGGGGGGCTCCCATCTACGAGCAGTACTTC | CASHNWGAPIYEQYF
TRBD1 | NA | TRBJ2-2 | TRBV19 | TGTGCCAGTAGTCCGGAGAGGACAGGGGCTATCGGGGAGCTGTTTTTT | CASSPERTGAIGELFF
TRBD1 | NA | TRBJ1-5 | TRBV28 | TGTGCCAGCAGTGCCCGGACAGGTTCGACGGAGCCCCAGCATTTT | CASSARTGSTEPQHF
TRBD2 | NA | TRBJ2-7 | TRBV29-1 | TGCAGCGTCAAGACTAGCGGGGTTGGGGGCGAGCAGTACTTC | CSVKTSGVGGEQYF
NA | NA | TRBJ2-2 | TRBV10-1 | TGCGCCAGCAGTGGGGTCACCGGGGAGCTGTTTTTT | CASSGVTGELFF
TRBD2 | NA | TRBJ2-5 | TRBV7-2 | TGTGCCAGCAGCTTAGGTCTCTTTGGTAGCGGGGCCCTCCAAGAGACCCAGTACTTC | CASSLGLFGSGALQETQYF
NA | NA | TRBJ1-2 | TRBV27 | TGTGCCAGCAGTAAGGGGGGCACGTATATGTCCAACTATGGCTACACCTTC | CASSKGGTYMSNYGYTF
TRBD2 | NA | TRBJ2-5 | TRBV5-4 | TGTGCCAGCAGCCAGGCGGGACTAGCGGCTCAAGAGACCCAGTACTTC | CASSQAGLAAQETQYF
TRBD1 | NA | TRBJ2-7 | TRBV14 | TGTGCCAGCAGCCTGCTGGGACAGCCCTACGAGCAGTACTTC | CASSLLGQPYEQYF
NA | NA | TRBJ2-7 | TRBV7-8 | TGTGCCAGCAGCTTAGAACAGGGAAGCTACGAGCAGTACTTC | CASSLEQGSYEQYF
NA | NA | TRBJ1-2 | TRBV19 | TGTGCCAGTAGTATTCTCCTTACGGAAACCTATGGCTACACCTTC | CASSILLTETYGYTF
TRBD1 | few | TRBJ2-5 | TRBV19 | TGTGCCAGTAGTATAGGGGAGACAGGGCTAGAGACCCAGTACTTC | CASSIGETGLETQYF
NA | NA | TRBJ1-3 | TRBV5-1 | TGCGCCAGCAGGATTGGTCAGGCAGTGGGGGGAAACACCATATATTTT | CASRIGQAVGGNTIYF
TRBD1 | NA | TRBJ2-3 | TRBV4-2 | TGTGCCAGCAGCCAAGATCCCGGACAGGGGACAGATACGCAGTATTTT | CASSQDPGQGTDTQYF
TRBD1 | NA | TRBJ1-2 | TRBV19 | TGTGCCAGTAGTATTTGGGTTTTGTCGGACAGGGACGGCTACACCTTC | CASSIWVLSDRDGYTF
NA | NA | TRBJ2-5 | TRBV9 | TGTGCCAGCAGCGTAGATGGGATGGGGGGTAGGGAGACCCAGTACTTC | CASSVDGMGGRETQYF
NA | few | TRBJ2-7 | TRBV14 | TGTGCCAGCAGCCTCAGCCGGGAGCAGTACTTC | CASSLSREQYF